This T cell receptor (beta chain) is drawn from a study of blood T cell repertoires in COVID-19 (TCRdb year 2020). Describing the broader study: Collaborator samples came from the United States, Italy and Spain and covered acute and convalescent phases of COVID-19. Subjects who had been exposed to COVID-19, were actively infected with it, or had recovered from it provided the deeply sampled blood TCRbeta repertoires that made up the dataset. The material from the prospective study consisted of cDNA or gDNA derived from T cells, B-cell-depleted T cells, or PBMCs. The repertoires were released in a freely available public database meant as a resource for research on the immune response to SARS-CoV-2. The samples were drawn from the first 160 participants of the ongoing ImmuneRACE study and from 1,254 subjects provided by 6 global collaborators. HLA class I and class II types, where available, came from metadata supplied by the sample provider rather than from assay-based typing. The sample metadata nearly always contained a de-identified subject ID, COVID-19 status, age in years and sex. The research as a whole found: The amount of clinical and demographic metadata varied by source and participant and was provided uncurated.

TCRbeta CDR3 regions were amplified from genomic DNA by means of the immunoSEQ Assay, a bias-controlled multiplex PCR. The original pipeline was this. The number of nucleated cells in each sample was estimated by amplification of reference gene primers within the assay. To quantify the absolute abundance of each unique TCRbeta CDR3 rearrangement, sequence reads were collapsed and filtered. For each sample, productive Simpson clonality was calculated as the square root of Simpson's diversity index over productive rearrangements. The immuneACCESS repertoire file appears here via TCRdb, limited to in-frame rearrangements. These files lack a portion of the clones; in checked studies, under half of the deficit traces to unresolved V genes, and the cause of the others is not known. V, J and clone size were drawn from that table, and D and trimming were deduced from the DNA. In all, the sample holds approximately 150,000 clones, and 84% of those were seen once. Roughly 2% of the sample is taken by the ten largest.

Note on this clone: Its specific antigen is unknown. Base-call qualities are not available, and no considerably larger clone is one nucleotide away.

Including the terminal cysteine and phenylalanine, the CDR3 comprises 15 residues. CDR3 DNA is the only sequence kept; it has 45 bases, read in frame from the first base. The germline V gene (reference sequence) sets CDR1 to LGHDT and CDR2 to YNNKEL. The trim is 4 bases for V and 0 bases for J, with a gap of 10 bases between the germline ends. Collaborating institutions collected whole blood in K2EDTA tubes following their own protocols. Collaborator samples were shipped for TCRbeta analysis as frozen whole blood, isolated PBMCs, or DNA extracted from either sample type. The sequence was collected from a man aged 65-85 years with acute or convalescent COVID-19. The V and J genes are TRBV3-1 (or the pseudogene TRBV3-2) and TRBJ1-3; the D gene lacks a confident call. The sequencing sample was made of peripheral blood. The CDR3 reads CASSPSSSSGNTIYF. The sequenced DNA is TGTGCCAGCAGCCCGTCCTCCAGCTCTGGAAACACCATATATTTT.